One sample yielded the 23 T cell receptor beta chains listed below, sequenced in a study of human T cells and chemical hapten exposure. Time point given: patch test 2, 6 weeks after DPC sensitization. Regarding treatment: therapeutic diphenylcyclopropenone sensitization with weekly scalp DPC. TCRdb redid the calling of the RACE reads with MiXCR, one entry per CDR3 protein. The sample comprises around 99,000 distinct CDR3 sequences, 11% of which are singletons, and less than 2.5% rests with the top ten. The starting material was whole blood, obtained in connection with sensitization to the hapten diphenylcyclopropenone (DPC). These receptors originate from a man aged 40-50 years with alopecia areata. Some clones in this sample may be carry-over from other donors' samples.

The table lists this clonotype with a count of one. The CDR3 region has the DNA TGTGCCACGGCGACAGGGGGCAATGAGCAGTTCTTC. It yields the protein CATATGGNEQFF. The chain is built from TRBV6-2 or TRBV6-3 and TRBJ2-1, with 9 positions matching TRBD1. Germline V gives CDR1 MNHEY, CDR2 SVGEGT. The CDR3 totals 12 residues. V shed 10 bases and J 6 bases; nucleotides not matched to a gene: 4.

This sequence joins TRBV7-2 and TRBJ2-3; TRBD2 agrees at 12 bases. This CDR3 has 15 amino acids. Unmatched junction bases numbered 5, after V lost 4 bases and J lost 6 bases. Per the germline V gene, CDR1 is SGHTA and CDR2 is FQGNSA. CDR3 coding DNA: TGTGCCAGCAGCTGGACTAGCGGGACACCCGATACGCAGTATTTT. This sequence encodes CASSWTSGTPDTQYF.

This clonotype turned up a few times. The CDR3 protein is CASSRGTRDNEKLFF. As DNA, the CDR3 is TGTGCCAGCAGTAGAGGGACACGGGATAATGAAAAACTGTTTTTT. The V and J genes are TRBV6-5 and TRBJ1-4, with D perhaps matching TRBD1 (6 bases). The CDR3 runs to 15 residues. In germline, CDR1 is MNHEY, CDR2 SVGAGI. Trimming cost V 5 bases and J 4 bases, with 14 bases left between them.

The DNA for the CDR3 is TGTGCCAGTAGTATCCTGAACACTGAAGCTTTCTTT. Protein sequence: CASSILNTEAFF. This chain joins TRBV19 and TRBJ1-1; D remains unclear. CDR1 and CDR2 from the germline V gene are LNHDA and SQIVND (reference sequence). CDR3 length: 12 residues. Trimming took off 3 bases at V and 0 bases at J, with 2 bases between the two ends.

This clonotype was picked up many times. This sequence joins TRBV7-2 and TRBJ2-7; TRBD1 agrees at 9 bases. Germline CDR1 and CDR2: SGHTA and FQGNSA. J gave up 5 bases and V 5 bases, and 4 bases lay outside the gene matches. The CDR3 spans 13 residues. The CDR3 loop is CASSLRDRDEQYV. The CDR3 DNA reads as TGTGCCAGCAGCCTCAGGGACAGGGACGAGCAGTACGTC.

The V and J genes are TRBV4-2 and TRBJ1-2; 7 bases match TRBD1. V gave up 4 bases and J gave up 0 bases; unmatched junction bases: 5. This CDR3 spans 15 amino acids. The germline CDR1 and CDR2 sequences are LGHNA and YNFKEQ. The CDR3 DNA reads as TGTGCCAGCAGCCGAGGACAGGCTTCTAACTATGGCTACACCTTC. This gives the protein CASSRGQASNYGYTF.

This clonotype has just a few counts. The V and J genes are TRBV24-1 and TRBJ2-5; D might be TRBD1 (6 bases). Trimming removed 4 bases from V and 4 bases from J, with 18 bases in between. The CDR3 runs 16 residues. The germline V gene encodes CDR1 KGHDR and CDR2 SFDVKD. CDR3 DNA sequence: TGTGCCACCAGTGACCACCCGCCGGGACAAATAGAGACCCAGTACTTC. Protein sequence: CATSDHPPGQIETQYF.

The chain joins TRBV30 to TRBJ2-5, with a possible D match to TRBD2 (6 bases). The CDR3 sequence is 13 residues long. Germline loops: CDR1 GTSNPN, CDR2 SVGIG (reference sequence). V lost 1 base to trimming and J lost 5 bases, with 11 bases between them. CDR3 protein: CAWSGTGAETQYF. The DNA for the CDR3 is TGTGCCTGGAGTGGGACGGGAGCGGAGACCCAGTACTTC. The full variable domain, with the rest looked up from reference TRBV30 and TRBJ2-5, is SQTIHQWPATLVQPVGSPLSLECTVEGTSNPNLYWYRQAAGRGLQLLFYSVGIGQISSEVPQNLSASRPQDRQFILSSKKLLLSDSGFYLCAWSGTGAETQYFGPGTRLLVL.

The chain recombines TRBV12-3 or TRBV12-4 with TRBJ1-2; D possibly corresponds to TRBD1 (5 bases). The CDR3 has 15 amino acids. The V end lost 1 base, the J end lost 8 bases, and 17 bases lay between the germline ends. CDR3 region: CASSLGGVLLIGYTF. The CDR3 DNA reads as TGTGCCAGCAGTTTAGGGGGGGTATTGCTTATCGGCTACACCTTC.

This clonotype was counted between two and nine times. The chain recombines TRBV12-3 or TRBV12-4 with TRBJ2-2; D is possibly TRBD2 (6 bases). V shed 2 bases and J shed 5 bases, with 15 bases lying between them. The length of the CDR3 is 16 residues. The CDR3 DNA is TGTGCCAGCAGTTTAATCTTGCTAGCGCGGACCGGGGAGCTGTTTTTT. This sequence encodes CASSLILLARTGELFF.

This clonotype was recorded many times. The V gene is TRBV7-8, the J gene TRBJ1-2; D unresolved. The V gene's germline CDR1 is SGHVS and CDR2 FQNEAQ. Trimming removed 0 bases at V and 7 bases at J, with 18 bases between. This CDR3 is 16 amino acids long. As DNA, the CDR3 is TGTGCCAGCAGCTTAGCGGGAGGGAGGGCATCCCCTGGCTACACCTTC. It codes for CASSLAGGRASPGYTF.

The CDR3 reads CASMAGIQETQYF. The CDR3, as DNA: TGTGCCAGCATGGCGGGGATACAAGAGACCCAGTACTTC. The chain joins TRBV14 to TRBJ2-5; a weak D match, TRBD2 (6 bases). CDR3 length equals 13 residues. Deletions cut 7 bases from V and 2 bases from J, with 11 bases between. Germline CDR1 is SGHDN and CDR2 is FVKESK.

The rearrangement links TRBV12-3 or TRBV12-4 to TRBJ2-1; 11 bases fit TRBD2. Trimming removed 6 bases from V and 4 bases from J; junction bases left unmatched: 5. CDR3 length: 15 residues. The CDR3 spells CASRQLAGEYNEQFF. In DNA form, the CDR3 reads TGTGCCAGCAGACAACTAGCGGGAGAGTACAATGAGCAGTTCTTC.

DNA of the CDR3: TGCGCCAGCAGCGTCGACACCGGGGAGCTGTTTTTT. Amino acids: CASSVDTGELFF. The chain combines TRBV5-1 with TRBJ2-2; no reliable D call. The CDR3 runs 12 residues. Between the trimmed V and J ends, which lost 4 bases and 3 bases, there was a span of 4 bases. Germline CDR1 reads SGHRS; CDR2 reads YFSETQ.

This clonotype was found many times. The gene calls are TRBV4-1 and TRBJ1-2, with D unresolved. The CDR3 totals 14 residues. CDR1 MGHRA and CDR2 YSYEKL come from the germline V gene. V was cut by 0 bases and J by 2 bases, with 7 bases left in between. CDR3 coding DNA: TGCGCCAGCAGCCAAGAACTGGGGAACTATGGCTACACCTTC. This encodes CASSQELGNYGYTF.

This clonotype was counted a few times. The CDR3 region has the DNA TGCGCCAGCAGTCAAAGGGGCAATCGCGGGGCCAACGTCCTGACTTTC. Encoded protein: CASSQRGNRGANVLTF. The chain carries TRBV23-1 and TRBJ2-6, with D tentatively TRBD1 (5 bases). TRBV23-1 belongs to the ORF category, with a function that is uncertain. The CDR3 totals 16 residues. V was cut by 2 bases and J by 4 bases, with 12 bases left in between.

This clonotype was detected a few times. The chain has TRBV12-3 or TRBV12-4 and TRBJ2-7, with D unresolved. V lost 2 bases and J 0 bases, leaving 11 bases between the germline ends. This CDR3 contains 15 residues. The CDR3 loop is CASSLSLVVSYEQYF. For the CDR3, the DNA is TGTGCCAGCAGTTTATCCCTAGTAGTCTCCTACGAGCAGTACTTC.

The chain is built from TRBV27 and TRBJ2-1; 14 bases line up with TRBD2. The CDR3 contains 15 residues. Germline lookup yields CDR1 MNHEY and CDR2 SMNVEV (reference sequence). J lost 4 bases, V lost 10 bases, and 6 bases had no gene match. The CDR3 nucleotides read TGTGCCAACCCCCGACTAGCGGGAGGGTACAATGAGCAGTTCTTC. Amino acids: CANPRLAGGYNEQFF.

J is TRBJ2-3 and V is TRBV12-3 or TRBV12-4, with D possibly called TRBD1 or TRBD2 (9 bases each). V was pared by 2 bases and J by 0 bases, with 27 bases between. This CDR3 spans 21 amino acids. CDR3 nucleotides: TGTGCCAGCAGTTTACTTGGGACAGGGTTGGTAGCGGGGGCTAGCACAGATACGCAGTATTTT. Its translation: CASSLLGTGLVAGASTDTQYF.

This chain connects TRBV5-1 to TRBJ2-1; 7 bases agree with TRBD2. Germline CDR1 and CDR2: SGHRS and YFSETQ. CDR3 length: 11 amino acids. Trimming cost V 3 bases and J 15 bases; bases outside gene matches: 6. CDR3 nucleotide sequence: TGCGCCAGCAGCTGGGGAGGGTTGGCGTTCTTC. It encodes CASSWGGLAFF.

This clonotype was recorded at least ten times. The chain has TRBV20-1 and TRBJ2-1; the match to TRBD1 covers 11 bases. CDR3 length equals 15 residues. CDR1 is DFQATT and CDR2 is SNEGSKA in the germline V gene (reference sequence). V lost 5 bases to trimming and J lost 5 bases; unmatched junction nucleotides: 8. The CDR3 sequence: CSAEPGTGGHNEQFF. The CDR3 nucleotides read TGCAGTGCTGAACCCGGGACAGGGGGACACAATGAGCAGTTCTTC.

This clonotype occurred a few times. The chain is built from TRBV12-5 and TRBJ2-1, with 9 bases fitting TRBD2. CDR1 is LGHNT, CDR2 FRNRAP, per germline. After removal of 2 bases from V and 2 bases from J, the junction contained 4 bases not matched to a gene. This CDR3 comprises 16 residues. The CDR3 nucleotides read TGTGCTAGTGGTTTGAAAGCGGGAGGTACCTACAATGAGCAGTTCTTC. It encodes CASGLKAGGTYNEQFF.

The genes are TRBV14 and TRBJ1-1; D is ambiguous. Deletions cut 1 base from V and 3 bases from J, with 12 bases between. Germline CDR1 is SGHDN and CDR2 is FVKESK. CDR3 size: 15 residues. The CDR3 DNA follows: TGTGCCAGCAGCCAAGTAGGAGGGCAGCACACTGAAGCTTTCTTT. This codes for CASSQVGGQHTEAFF.